This record concerns one T cell receptor (beta chain) sequence. Its antigen is as yet unknown. Treatment of the sample: randomized to nivolumab then ipilimumab (arm A) or the reverse (arm B). The data originate from a study of sequential checkpoint blockade in melanoma. Method: immunoSEQ multiplex PCR; TCRdb's copy keeps in-frame clones and lacks some. The data show approximately 5,300 clones, more than 30% seen once. Study findings and constraints: Patients with week-13 increases in T-cell fraction and clonality benefited about 30 times more often.

This receptor was identified in a human donor with melanoma. Sequenced material: tumor tissue (inferred from file names), taken from a patient given nivolumab and ipilimumab in sequence.

CDR3: CASSTLMTSLGTDTQYF. CDR3 bases: TGTGCCAGTAGTACCCTTATGACTAGCCTGGGCACAGATACGCAGTATTTT. The rearrangement uses TRBV19 and TRBJ2-3, with 7 bases fitting TRBD2. Looked up from germline, CDR1 is LNHDA and CDR2 is SQIVND (reference sequence). CDR3 length: 17 amino acids. V dropped 4 bases and J dropped 1; count of bases not matched to a gene: 11.